These 17 T cell receptor beta chains were sequenced from one sample in a study of T-cell reconstitution after alpha-beta-depleted transplantation in children. TCRbeta library construction was performed incorporating unique molecular identifiers. MiXCR, run by TCRdb on the PCR reads, gives a single entry per CDR3 protein. The sample includes approximately 650,000 distinct CDR3 sequences, around 13% of them seen just once. The specimen comprised PBMCs, sampled before TCRalphabeta/CD19-depleted stem cell transplant. These receptors came from a girl aged 2 to 9 with congenital amegakaryocytic thrombocytopenia, due to receive a stem cell transplant.

The chain uses TRBV15 and TRBJ1-4; tentatively, D is TRBD1 (5 bases). The CDR3 extends over 15 amino acids. V lost 4 bases and J 1 base, leaving 10 bases between the germline ends. In germline, CDR1 is LNHNV, CDR2 YYDKDF (reference sequence). The CDR3 nucleotides are TGTGCCACCAGCACCCGACAGTTAACTAATGAAAAACTGTTTTTT. It yields the protein CATSTRQLTNEKLFF.

The chain has TRBV4-1 and TRBJ2-5; perhaps D is TRBD1 or TRBD2 (7 bases each). This CDR3 comprises 15 residues. V was shortened by 2 bases and J by 2 bases, with 12 bases between the two germline ends. CDR1 and CDR2 from the germline V gene are MGHRA and YSYEKL. The CDR3 loop is CASSQQGGGQETQYF. DNA of the CDR3: TGCGCCAGCAGCCAACAGGGGGGAGGGCAAGAGACCCAGTACTTC.

This clonotype turned up a few times. This sequence joins TRBV11-2 and TRBJ2-7; no clear D. Trimming stripped 7 bases from V and 2 bases from J, with 6 bases between. Germline CDR1 SGHAT, CDR2 FQNNGV. This CDR3 has 11 residues. This chain's CDR3 is CASTAAYEQYF. DNA for the CDR3: TGTGCCAGCACGGCCGCCTACGAGCAGTACTTC.

V usage is TRBV5-1 and J usage is TRBJ2-7; 7 bases line up with TRBD2. The germline gives CDR1 SGHRS, CDR2 YFSETQ. J was trimmed by 5 bases and V by 1 base; bases with no gene match: 6. This CDR3 has 14 residues. The CDR3 coding sequence is TGCGCCAGCAGCTTGACGGCGGGAGCGGACGAGCAGTACTTC. Its protein product is CASSLTAGADEQYF.

V usage is TRBV20-1 and J usage is TRBJ2-7; 10 bases are shared with TRBD1. The germline CDR1 and CDR2 sequences are DFQATT and SNEGSKA (reference sequence). The CDR3 extends over 12 amino acids. The J segment lost 5 bases and the V segment lost 4 bases, leaving 2 bases of the junction unmatched. The CDR3 bases are TGCAGTGCTAAGACAGGGGGCCACGAGCAGTACTTC. It specifies CSAKTGGHEQYF.

The table lists this clonotype with many counts. As DNA, the CDR3 is TGCAGCGTGGGACACTTGGATCAGCCCCAGCATTTT. Amino acid sequence: CSVGHLDQPQHF. The J gene is TRBJ1-5, the V gene TRBV29-1; possibly TRBD1 for D (6 bases). The V end was cut by 6 bases, the J end by 5 bases, with 11 bases between. Germline V gives CDR1 SQVTM, CDR2 ANQGSEA. This CDR3 spans 12 amino acids.

This clonotype was recorded at least ten times. The CDR3 here is CASSPGGHTEAFF. CDR3 sequence (DNA): TGTGCCAGCAGTCCCGGAGGGCACACTGAAGCTTTCTTT. The genes are TRBV12-3 or TRBV12-4 and TRBJ1-1; no definite D call. V lost 5 bases, J lost 3 bases, and 10 bases lay in between. This CDR3 has 13 amino acids.

This chain links TRBV20-1 with TRBJ2-3; the match to TRBD2 covers 9 bases. Trimming cost V 6 bases and J 4 bases; bases outside gene matches: 14. The germline CDR1 and CDR2 sequences are DFQATT and SNEGSKA (reference sequence). The CDR3 totals 16 residues. CDR3 region: CSAPQGSGRSADTQYF. The CDR3 DNA reads as TGCAGTGCGCCCCAAGGTAGCGGGAGATCAGCAGATACGCAGTATTTT.

This clonotype was picked up many times. The chain employs TRBV29-1 and TRBJ1-1; D uncertain. Trimming left V 4 bases short and J 3 bases short, with 3 bases between. The length of the CDR3 is 10 residues. Germline loops: CDR1 SQVTM, CDR2 ANQGSEA. Written as DNA, the CDR3 is TGCAGCGTTGCGGACACTGAAGCTTTCTTT. Its translation is CSVADTEAFF.

CDR3 region: CSAQRAEPTYNEQFF. CDR3 DNA sequence: TGCAGTGCCCAAAGGGCGGAGCCTACGTACAATGAGCAGTTCTTC. The chain carries TRBV20-1 and TRBJ2-1; D unresolved. V shed 6 bases and J shed 4 bases, with 19 bases lying between them. Germline loops: CDR1 DFQATT, CDR2 SNEGSKA (reference sequence). The CDR3 is made up of 15 amino acids.

In this sample, this clonotype turned up many times. The rearrangement joins TRBV20-1 to TRBJ2-1; TRBD2 aligns across 9 bases. V lost 3 bases, J lost 0 bases, and 3 bases stayed unmatched. The length of the CDR3 is 15 residues. Germline V gives CDR1 DFQATT, CDR2 SNEGSKA (reference sequence). The CDR3 here is CSASGSGSSYNEQFF. The CDR3 nucleotides are TGCAGTGCTAGTGGTAGCGGGAGCTCCTACAATGAGCAGTTCTTC.

This clonotype was counted at least ten times. This chain uses TRBV20-1 with TRBJ2-1, with D uncertain. V lost 0 bases and J lost 6, with 9 bases in between. This CDR3 region has 13 residues. Germline V gene data show CDR1 as DFQATT and CDR2 as SNEGSKA (reference sequence). The CDR3 coding sequence is TGCAGTGCTAGAGAATCTTCTGGCAATGAGCAGTTCTTC. This gives the protein CSARESSGNEQFF.

The sample holds many counts of this clonotype. This chain links TRBV15 with TRBJ2-3; 9 nucleotides agree with TRBD2. CDR3 length: 17 residues. J lost 2 bases, V lost 5 bases, and 11 bases had no gene match. The germline V gene has CDR1 LNHNV and CDR2 YYDKDF (reference sequence). CDR3 sequence (DNA): TGTGCCACCAGCCCCGATTTCACTAGCGGGTACACAGATACGCAGTATTTT. This codes for CATSPDFTSGYTDTQYF.

This clonotype was seen at least ten times. DNA for the CDR3: TGCAGTGCGGCTCCGGGACAGGCTCTCGACACTGAAGCTTTCTTT. This codes for CSAAPGQALDTEAFF. This chain uses TRBV20-1 with TRBJ1-1, with TRBD1 identical over 8 bases. J lost 3 bases, V lost 6 bases, and 12 bases had no gene match. The CDR3 consists of 15 residues. CDR1 is DFQATT, CDR2 SNEGSKA, per germline (reference sequence).

This clonotype was picked up many times. The rearrangement joins TRBV12-3 or TRBV12-4 to TRBJ1-1; the D is unclear. The CDR3 is 13 amino acids. The ends were cut back, 8 bases at V and 1 base at J, with 11 bases in the middle. This chain's CDR3 is CASDNGANTEAFF. Here the CDR3 DNA reads TGTGCCAGCGACAATGGAGCGAACACTGAAGCTTTCTTT.

As concerns this clonotype: This may arise from a read error, as a much more abundant clone is one base away. V and J are TRBV20-1 and TRBJ1-1, with 8 bases fitting TRBD1. There are 13 residues in the CDR3. The germline gives CDR1 DFQATT, CDR2 SNEGSKA (reference sequence). CDR3 protein: CSARGQVNSEAFF. The CDR3, as DNA: TGCAGTGCTCGGGGACAGGTGAACTCTGAAGCTTTCTTT.

This chain uses TRBV12-3 or TRBV12-4 with TRBJ2-1; possible D gene TRBD1, 6 bases. With 7 bases removed from V and 2 bases from J, the gap between germline ends came to 18 bases. The CDR3 totals 16 residues. CDR3 bases: TGTGCCAGCACCGGAAGACAGGTAGTGGCCTACAATGAGCAGTTCTTC. This translates into CASTGRQVVAYNEQFF.